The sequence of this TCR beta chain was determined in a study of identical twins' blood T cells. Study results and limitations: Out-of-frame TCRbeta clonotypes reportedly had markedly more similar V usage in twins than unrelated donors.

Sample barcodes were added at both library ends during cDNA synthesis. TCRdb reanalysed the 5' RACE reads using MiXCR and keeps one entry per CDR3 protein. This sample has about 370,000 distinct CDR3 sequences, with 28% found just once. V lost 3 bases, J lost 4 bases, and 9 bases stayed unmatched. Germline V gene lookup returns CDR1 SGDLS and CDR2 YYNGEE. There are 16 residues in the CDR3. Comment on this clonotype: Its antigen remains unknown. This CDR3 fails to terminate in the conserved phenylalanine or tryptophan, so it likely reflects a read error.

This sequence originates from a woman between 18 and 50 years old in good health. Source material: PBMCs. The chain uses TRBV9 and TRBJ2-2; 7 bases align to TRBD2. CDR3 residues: CASSEGGGRVTGELFL. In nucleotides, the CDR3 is TGTGCCAGCAGCGAGGGAGGCGGGAGAGTCACCGGGGAGCTGTTTCTT.